The 30 T cell receptor beta chains listed next were all sequenced from one sample in a study of spatial heterogeneity in lung cancer. Sample time point: sample taken at primary tumor resection. The authors sequenced whole RNA from tumor, nontumor lung or frozen PBMC without sorting. From the 5' RACE reads, TCRdb called clonotypes with MiXCR, one entry per CDR3 protein. Of about 50,000 distinct CDR3 sequences listed, less than 8.5% are singletons. Sequences were derived from PBMCs, sampled at surgery. These receptor sequences come from a female donor with early-stage non-small cell lung cancer.

This clonotype was seen at least ten times. This chain uses TRBV30 with TRBJ2-5, with D unclear. The CDR3 is made up of 13 amino acids. The germline V gene has CDR1 GTSNPN and CDR2 SVGIG (reference sequence). Trimming took off 3 bases at V and 0 bases at J, with 8 bases between the two ends. The CDR3: CAWSKGHQETQYF. CDR3 sequence (DNA): TGTGCCTGGAGCAAAGGGCACCAAGAGACCCAGTACTTC.

This clonotype was seen many times. V usage is TRBV7-2 and J usage is TRBJ1-6, with D possibly TRBD1 on 5 matching bases. V lost 1 base and J 12 bases, leaving 19 bases between the germline ends. CDR1 is SGHTA and CDR2 is FQGNSA in the germline V gene. The CDR3 extends over 16 amino acids. The CDR3 protein is CASSLGGRLTGGPLHF. The CDR3 DNA follows: TGTGCCAGCAGCTTAGGGGGACGACTCACTGGGGGACCCCTCCACTTT.

This sequence joins TRBV5-1 and TRBJ2-7; weak D call: TRBD1 (5 bases). This CDR3 spans 14 amino acids. The V end was cut by 0 bases, the J end by 7 bases, with 14 bases between. Germline V lookup: CDR1 SGHRS, CDR2 YFSETQ. CDR3 DNA: TGCGCCAGCAGCTTGGGGACATCCCTTTTAGAGCAGTACTTC. This gives the protein CASSLGTSLLEQYF.

The chain combines TRBV7-2 with TRBJ2-2; TRBD2 aligns across 11 bases. Germline CDR1 SGHTA, CDR2 FQGNSA. V gave up 2 bases and J gave up 2 bases; unmatched junction bases: 4. The CDR3 runs to 17 residues. The CDR3 coding sequence is TGTGCCAGCAGCTTAAGGACTAGCGGGCTTAACACCGGGGAGCTGTTTTTT. Its translation: CASSLRTSGLNTGELFF. The full variable domain, with the rest looked up from reference TRBV7-2 and TRBJ2-2, is GAGVSQSPSNKVTEKGKDVELRCDPISGHTALYWYRQSLGQGLEFLIYFQGNSAPDKSGLPSDRFSAERTGGSVSTLTIQRTQQEDSAVYLCASSLRTSGLNTGELFFGEGSRLTVL.

About this clonotype itself: In this CDR3 the conserved last residue, phenylalanine or tryptophan, is missing, so a read error is likely. The rearrangement links TRBV7-8 to TRBJ2-3; 9 bases line up with TRBD1. Germline CDR1 is SGHVS and CDR2 is FQNEAQ. This CDR3 region has 15 residues. V was pared by 5 bases and J by 6 bases, with 9 bases of the junction left unmatched. The chain's CDR3 is CASSLSQGAGDTQYL. CDR3 DNA sequence: TGTGCCAGCAGCCTCTCACAGGGGGCAGGGGATACGCAGTATCTT.

This clonotype occurred many times. This sequence joins TRBV29-1 and TRBJ2-1, with 11 bases lining up with TRBD1. The length of the CDR3 is 12 residues. The junction had 4 bases not matched to a gene; V was cut back by 7 bases and J by 8 bases. Germline loops: CDR1 SQVTM, CDR2 ANQGSEA. CDR3 in DNA: TGCAGCGCAGGACAGGGGGCCCATGAGCAGTTCTTC. Translation gives CSAGQGAHEQFF.

This clonotype has only a few counts. The chain carries TRBV5-4 and TRBJ2-7; TRBD2 matches at 9 bases. There are 14 residues in the CDR3. Germline CDR1 reads SGHNT; CDR2 reads YYREEE (reference sequence). V was pared by 4 bases and J by 4 bases, with 6 bases of the junction left unmatched. CDR3 protein: CASSPSGGRYEQYF. As DNA, the CDR3 is TGTGCCAGCAGCCCAAGCGGGGGGAGGTACGAGCAGTACTTC.

This clonotype turned up a few times. V and J are TRBV12-3 or TRBV12-4 and TRBJ2-2; a weak D match, TRBD2 (5 bases). Trimming took off 3 bases at V and 1 base at J, with 9 bases between the two ends. The CDR3 length is 15 residues. CDR3 amino acids: CASSFRRMNTGELFF. As DNA, the CDR3 is TGTGCCAGCAGTTTCAGGAGGATGAACACCGGGGAGCTGTTTTTT.

This clonotype appeared many times. The chain combines TRBV19 with TRBJ1-5, with D maybe TRBD1 (5 bases). Germline V gene sequence: CDR1 LNHDA, CDR2 SQIVND (reference sequence). This CDR3 contains 13 residues. Trimming removed 7 bases at V and 3 bases at J, with 10 bases between. As DNA, the CDR3 is TGTGCCAGTACTTTCAGGGCCAATCAGCCCCAGCATTTT. The encoded protein is CASTFRANQPQHF.

The sample holds a few counts of this clonotype. The rearrangement links TRBV6-1 to TRBJ1-2, with 11 bases fitting TRBD1. Germline V gives CDR1 MNHNS, CDR2 SASEGT. Unmatched junction bases numbered 2, after V lost 4 bases and J lost 1 base. The CDR3 loop spans 15 amino acids. CDR3 amino acids: CASSGGQGGNYGYTF. The CDR3 DNA follows: TGTGCCAGCAGTGGGGGACAGGGGGGTAACTATGGCTACACCTTC.

In its sample, this clonotype was seen many times. The rearrangement joins TRBV5-1 to TRBJ2-1; 8 bases are shared with TRBD1. The CDR3 extends over 15 amino acids. Germline V gene lookup returns CDR1 SGHRS and CDR2 YFSETQ. The trim removed 3 bases at V and 7 bases at J, leaving 9 bases unmatched. CDR3 nucleotides: TGCGCCAGCAGCTCCTACCGGACAGGGACAAATGAGCAGTTCTTC. Protein sequence: CASSSYRTGTNEQFF.

This clonotype was found many times. The chain carries TRBV7-2 and TRBJ2-1; TRBD1 matches 8 bases. The J segment lost 6 bases and the V segment lost 1 base, leaving 5 bases of the junction unmatched. The CDR3 contains 15 residues. In germline, CDR1 is SGHTA, CDR2 FQGNSA. CDR3 amino acids: CASSLVTGGRNEQFF. The DNA of the CDR3 is TGTGCCAGCAGCTTAGTTACAGGGGGGCGCAATGAGCAGTTCTTC.

This sequence joins TRBV9 and TRBJ1-5, with D tentatively TRBD1 (5 bases). This CDR3 spans 14 amino acids. Germline CDR1 reads SGDLS; CDR2 reads YYNGEE. V dropped 3 bases and J dropped 7 bases, with 14 bases sitting between them. The CDR3 protein is CASSGGGRGQPQHF. CDR3 coding DNA: TGTGCCAGCAGCGGGGGGGGAAGAGGCCAGCCCCAGCATTTT.

This clonotype was found many times. The gene calls are TRBV12-3 or TRBV12-4 and TRBJ1-1, with TRBD1 identical over 8 bases. V lost 6 bases to trimming and J lost 1 base; unmatched junction nucleotides: 16. This CDR3 has 18 residues. For the CDR3, the DNA is TGTGCCAGCAGGCCCCGAGTGGGCAGGGGGCTTGGGAACACTGAAGCTTTCTTT. This gives the protein CASRPRVGRGLGNTEAFF.

The chain couples TRBV12-3 or TRBV12-4 to TRBJ2-1; perhaps TRBD1 as D (6 bases). Trimming took 7 bases from V and 8 from J, leaving 18 bases between them. The length of the CDR3 is 14 residues. The chain's CDR3 is CASKRDHKGDEQFF. CDR3 in DNA: TGTGCCAGCAAGAGGGACCATAAGGGGGATGAGCAGTTCTTC.

The genes are TRBV30 and TRBJ2-7, with 9 bases lining up with TRBD1. Trimming cost V 3 bases and J 3 bases; bases outside gene matches: 12. CDR1 and CDR2 from the germline V gene are GTSNPN and SVGIG (reference sequence). The CDR3 sequence is 16 residues long. The CDR3 DNA follows: TGTGCCTGGAGCCCATCCAGGACAGGGGATCGCTACGAGCAGTACTTC. Amino acid sequence: CAWSPSRTGDRYEQYF. The variable domain in full, with the rest retrieved from reference TRBV30 and TRBJ2-7, is SQTIHQWPATLVQPVGSPLSLECTVEGTSNPNLYWYRQAAGRGLQLLFYSVGIGQISSEVPQNLSASRPQDRQFILSSKKLLLSDSGFYLCAWSPSRTGDRYEQYFGPGTRLTVT.

This clonotype showed up just a few times. The V gene is TRBV5-1, the J gene TRBJ2-3; perhaps TRBD1 as D (7 bases). The V gene lost 0 bases and the J gene lost 6 bases, with 14 bases spanning the gap. Germline V gives CDR1 SGHRS, CDR2 YFSETQ. The CDR3 extends over 15 amino acids. CDR3 sequence (DNA): TGCGCCAGCAGCTTGGCACAGGGGACTTGGGATACGCAGTATTTT. This sequence encodes CASSLAQGTWDTQYF. Combining the CDR3 with reference TRBV5-1 and TRBJ2-3 gives the whole variable domain KAGVTQTPRYLIKTRGQQVTLSCSPISGHRSVSWYQQTPGQGLQFLFEYFSETQRNKGNFPGRFSGRQFSNSRSEMNVSTLELGDSALYLCASSLAQGTWDTQYFGPGTRLTVL.

This clonotype was observed a handful of times. The chain employs TRBV10-3 and TRBJ2-5; 8 bases map to TRBD1. The CDR3 extends over 12 amino acids. Germline loops: CDR1 ENHRY, CDR2 SYGVKD. V gave up 6 bases and J gave up 3 bases; unmatched junction bases: 0. The CDR3 region is CAIRGQEETQYF. The CDR3 DNA sequence: TGTGCCATCAGGGGACAGGAAGAGACCCAGTACTTC.

This clonotype has only a few counts. The J gene is TRBJ2-1, the V gene TRBV7-6; 8 bases line up with TRBD2. V lost 0 bases and J lost 7; bases outside the gene matches: 11. From germline, CDR1 is SGHVS and CDR2 FNYEAQ. The CDR3 sequence is 17 residues long. CDR3: CASSLAKRGLYGNEQFF. Written as DNA, the CDR3 is TGTGCCAGCAGCTTAGCGAAGCGGGGGCTTTATGGGAATGAGCAGTTCTTC. Together with reference TRBV7-6 and TRBJ2-1, the CDR3 gives the full variable domain: GAGVSQSPRYKVTKRGQDVALRCDPISGHVSLYWYRQALGQGPEFLTYFNYEAQQDKSGLPNDRFSAERPEGSISTLTIQRTEQRDSAMYRCASSLAKRGLYGNEQFFGPGTRLTVL.

This sequence joins TRBV5-1 and TRBJ1-1; D ambiguous. Trimming shortened V by 0 bases and J by 5 bases, and 23 bases separated the two germline ends. There are 18 residues in the CDR3. Germline V CDR1 and CDR2: SGHRS, YFSETQ. CDR3 amino acids: CASSLAGLVRTGLTEAFF. The CDR3 DNA sequence: TGCGCCAGCAGCTTGGCCGGGCTCGTAAGGACTGGCCTGACTGAAGCTTTCTTT.

The chain employs TRBV7-2 and TRBJ1-1; 7 nucleotides line up with TRBD1. This CDR3 contains 15 residues. The V gene's germline CDR1 is SGHTA and CDR2 FQGNSA. V lost 2 bases and J lost 1; bases outside the gene matches: 4. The CDR3: CASSLRGTENTEAFF. The CDR3 DNA reads TGTGCCAGCAGCTTAAGGGGGACAGAGAACACTGAAGCTTTCTTT. The full variable domain, completed using reference TRBV7-2 and TRBJ1-1, is GAGVSQSPSNKVTEKGKDVELRCDPISGHTALYWYRQSLGQGLEFLIYFQGNSAPDKSGLPSDRFSAERTGGSVSTLTIQRTQQEDSAVYLCASSLRGTENTEAFFGQGTRLTVV.

This clonotype occurred a few times. The chain employs TRBV4-1 and TRBJ1-1; TRBD1 aligns across 7 bases. The CDR3 loop spans 16 amino acids. With V trimmed by 2 bases and J by 1 base, 7 bases remained unmatched. The germline V gene encodes CDR1 MGHRA and CDR2 YSYEKL. DNA for the CDR3: TGCGCCAGCAGCCAAATAATGGGGACAGAGAACACTGAAGCTTTCTTT. Amino acid sequence: CASSQIMGTENTEAFF.

This clonotype was observed at least ten times. This chain uses TRBV6-2 or TRBV6-3 with TRBJ2-7; no reliable D call. The germline V gene encodes CDR1 MNHEY and CDR2 SVGEGT. V lost 2 bases and J 6 bases, leaving 5 bases between the germline ends. The CDR3 runs 11 residues. Here the CDR3 reads CASSYVGEQYF. CDR3 nucleotides: TGTGCCAGCAGTTACGTGGGCGAGCAGTACTTC.

This clonotype is judged medium-sized. The chain joins TRBV9 to TRBJ2-3; possibly TRBD2 for D (6 bases). The V gene's germline CDR1 is SGDLS and CDR2 YYNGEE. Trimming took off 2 bases at V and 5 bases at J, with 12 bases between the two ends. The CDR3 has 14 amino acids. CDR3 sequence: CASSVGGARDTQYF. CDR3 sequence (DNA): TGTGCCAGCAGCGTCGGCGGGGCAAGAGATACGCAGTATTTT. The whole variable domain, remainder taken from reference TRBV9 and TRBJ2-3, is DSGVTQTPKHLITATGQRVTLRCSPRSGDLSVYWYQQSLDQGLQFLIQYYNGEERAKGNILERFSAQQFPDLHSELNLSSLELGDSALYFCASSVGGARDTQYFGPGTRLTVL.

This clonotype was detected ten times or more. The chain joins TRBV20-1 to TRBJ2-1; the D gene could be TRBD1 or TRBD2 (5 bases each). CDR1 and CDR2 from the germline V gene are DFQATT and SNEGSKA (reference sequence). Trimming cost V 0 bases and J 10 bases, with 19 bases left between them. This CDR3 is built from 15 residues. This chain's CDR3 is CSARDGTKAHREQFF. CDR3 bases: TGCAGTGCTAGAGATGGGACCAAGGCCCATCGAGAGCAGTTCTTC.

This clonotype was seen a handful of times. CDR3 residues: CASSSDGNEKLFF. The CDR3 DNA reads as TGTGCCAGCAGTTCGGACGGGAATGAAAAACTGTTTTTT. The chain is built from TRBV6-6 and TRBJ1-4; D not certain. Looked up from germline, CDR1 is MNHNY and CDR2 is SVGAGI (reference sequence). V lost 4 bases and J 5 bases, leaving 8 bases between the germline ends. This CDR3 has 13 amino acids.

The chain has TRBV7-2 and TRBJ2-3; 9 positions match TRBD2. There are 15 residues in the CDR3. Germline V gives CDR1 SGHTA, CDR2 FQGNSA. V shed 1 base, J shed 5 bases, and the junction held 4 bases outside the gene matches. CDR3 in DNA: TGTGCCAGCAGCTTAGGCGGGGGGGCATTAGATACGCAGTATTTT. Translated: CASSLGGGALDTQYF.

This clonotype was picked up a small number of times. The chain employs TRBV5-1 and TRBJ1-4, with 7 positions matching TRBD1. CDR3 length: 14 residues. V gave up 9 bases and J gave up 8 bases; unmatched junction bases: 13. CDR1 and CDR2 (germline): SGHRS, YFSETQ. CDR3 residues: CATVPGGVFEKLFF. CDR3 coding DNA: TGCGCCACCGTTCCAGGGGGGGTTTTCGAAAAACTGTTTTTT.

The chain links TRBV6-2 or TRBV6-3 to TRBJ1-1; D not resolved. The CDR3 is 13 residues long. The germline V and J ends were trimmed by 2 bases and 3 bases, with 7 bases remaining between them. Germline-derived CDR1 and CDR2 are MNHEY and SVGEGT. The DNA of the CDR3 is TGTGCCAGCAGTTACGCGGGTTACACTGAAGCTTTCTTT. Its protein is CASSYAGYTEAFF.

This clonotype was recorded many times. The chain carries TRBV2 and TRBJ1-1, with unresolved D. Trimming removed 3 bases at V and 0 bases at J, with 8 bases between. Germline assignment: CDR1 SNHLY and CDR2 FYNNEI. CDR3 length: 14 residues. The CDR3: CASSDRAVNTEAFF. CDR3 nucleotide sequence: TGTGCCAGCAGTGATCGGGCAGTGAACACTGAAGCTTTCTTT.